The 5 T cell receptor beta chains listed next were all sequenced from one sample in a study of CXCR3-negative and CXCR3-positive naive CD8 T cells. Study observations and caveats: CXCR3-positive naive cells had TRB CDR3s that were more hydrophobic than CXCR3-negative naive cells had.

Their specific antigens are unknown. In preparing the TRB cDNA libraries, 5' RACE with UMI labels was used. TCRdb reprocessed the 5' RACE reads; each CDR3 protein has one entry and no DNA is given. This sample contains about 70,000 distinct CDR3 sequences. Sequencing used naive CXCR3+ CD8+ T cells from blood. Subset of the sample: CD45RO-CCR7+CD27+CD95- naive CD8+ T cells expressing CXCR3 (TNR3+). The receptors derive from a human donor in good health. Some clones in this sample may be carry-over from other donors' samples.

The genes are TRBV7-9 and TRBJ2-7; absent DNA, TCRdb's TRBD1 call cannot be checked. CDR3 length: 15 amino acids. Germline V CDR1 and CDR2: SEHNR, FQNEAQ (reference sequence). This CDR3 reads CASSSNWDPAYEQYF.

V gene TRBV5-6 combines with J gene TRBJ2-1; the TCRdb D gene call, TRBD1, has no DNA to confirm it. CDR1 and CDR2 from the germline V gene are SGHDT and YYEEEE. The CDR3 length is 15 residues. The CDR3: CASSQDRGSYNEQFF.

V gene TRBV4-3 combines with J gene TRBJ1-1. Germline V gives CDR1 LGHNA, CDR2 YSLEER. This CDR3 spans 17 amino acids. CDR3: CASSQDFYQGGNTEAFF.

The genes are TRBV6-5 and TRBJ2-2. The CDR3 length is 15 residues. The germline V gene has CDR1 MNHEY and CDR2 SVGAGI. This CDR3 reads CASSYSGANTGELFF.

The chain has TRBV6-6 and TRBJ1-5. The CDR3 runs 15 residues. CDR1 is MNHNY and CDR2 is SVGAGI in the germline V gene (reference sequence). The CDR3 spells CASSLATDSNQPQHF.